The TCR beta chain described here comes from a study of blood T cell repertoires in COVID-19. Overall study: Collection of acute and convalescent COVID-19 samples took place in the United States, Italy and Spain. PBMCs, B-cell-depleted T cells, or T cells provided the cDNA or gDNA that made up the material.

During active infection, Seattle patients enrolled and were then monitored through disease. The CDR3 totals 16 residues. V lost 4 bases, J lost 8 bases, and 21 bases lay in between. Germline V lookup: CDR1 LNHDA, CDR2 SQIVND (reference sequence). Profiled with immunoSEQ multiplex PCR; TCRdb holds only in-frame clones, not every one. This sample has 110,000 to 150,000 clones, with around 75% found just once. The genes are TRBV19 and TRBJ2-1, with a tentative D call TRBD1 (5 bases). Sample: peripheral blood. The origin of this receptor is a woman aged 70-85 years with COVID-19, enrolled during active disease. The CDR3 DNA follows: TGTGCCAGTAGTACGCGCCAGGGCGGTGGTGGGTATGAGCAGTTCTTC. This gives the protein CASSTRQGGGGYEQFF.